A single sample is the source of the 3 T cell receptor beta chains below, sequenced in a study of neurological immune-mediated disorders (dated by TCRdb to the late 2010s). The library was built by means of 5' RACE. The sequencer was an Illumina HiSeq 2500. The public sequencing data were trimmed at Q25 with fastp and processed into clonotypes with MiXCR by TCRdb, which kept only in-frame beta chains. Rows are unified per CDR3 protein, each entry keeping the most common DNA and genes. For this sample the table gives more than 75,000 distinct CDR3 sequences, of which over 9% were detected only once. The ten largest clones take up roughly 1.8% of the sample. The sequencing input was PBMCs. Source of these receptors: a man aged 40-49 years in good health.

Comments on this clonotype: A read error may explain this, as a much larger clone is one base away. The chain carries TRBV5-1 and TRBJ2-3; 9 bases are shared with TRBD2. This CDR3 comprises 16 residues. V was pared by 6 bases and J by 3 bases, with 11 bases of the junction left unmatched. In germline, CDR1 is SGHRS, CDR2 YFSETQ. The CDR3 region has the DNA TGCGCCAGCAACAGTAGCGGGGGAGTCAGAACAGATACGCAGTATTTT. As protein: CASNSSGGVRTDTQYF.

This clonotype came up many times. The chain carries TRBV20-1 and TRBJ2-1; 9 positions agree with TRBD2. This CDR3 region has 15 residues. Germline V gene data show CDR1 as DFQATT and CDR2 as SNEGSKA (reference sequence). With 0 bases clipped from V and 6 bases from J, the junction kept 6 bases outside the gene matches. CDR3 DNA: TGCAGTGCTAGAGATTATAGCGGGGGTTCCAATGAGCAGTTCTTC. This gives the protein CSARDYSGGSNEQFF.

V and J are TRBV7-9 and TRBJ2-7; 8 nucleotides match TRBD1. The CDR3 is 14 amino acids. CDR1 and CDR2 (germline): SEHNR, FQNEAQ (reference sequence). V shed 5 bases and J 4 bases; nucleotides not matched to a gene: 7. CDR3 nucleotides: TGTGCCAGCAGCCACTGGACAGGGAGGTACGAGCAGTACTTC. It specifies CASSHWTGRYEQYF.